Listed below are T cell receptor beta chains from one sample, sequenced in a study of T cell repertoires in cytomegalovirus infection. TCRdb reanalysed the reads using MiXCR and keeps one entry per CDR3 protein. Among about 220,000 distinct CDR3 sequences listed, about 40% were seen once. These receptors are not linked to any known antigen. The sample here was CD8+ T cells from cultured PBMCs, taken from culture after CMV antigen stimulation. All receptors come from a human donor in good health (CMV status not recorded). Some clones in this sample may be carry-over from other donors' samples. Each CDR3 is given with its conserved first and last residue. Fields, in order: CDR3 DNA, CDR3 protein, CDR3 length, J gene, V gene, clone size, D gene. The D gene is left open where the match is weak. A row's size may be missing; if present it is once, few, many or a size class.

CDR3 DNA: TGTGCCAGCAGTCCGGCAGTGGTGGCCGATGAGCAGTTCTTC; CDR3 protein: CASSPAVVADEQFF; CDR3 length: 14; J gene: TRBJ2-1; V gene: TRBV27; clone size: -; D gene: -
CDR3 DNA: TGTGCCAGCAGTTTAGGAGGGGCGAACACTGAAGCTTTCTTT; CDR3 protein: CASSLGGANTEAFF; CDR3 length: 14; J gene: TRBJ1-1; V gene: TRBV27; clone size: many; D gene: -
CDR3 DNA: TGCGCCAGCAGCCTTTCTATCGGGATGAACAATGAGCAGTTCTTC; CDR3 protein: CASSLSIGMNNEQFF; CDR3 length: 15; J gene: TRBJ2-1; V gene: TRBV4-3; clone size: -; D gene: -
CDR3 DNA: TGTGCCAGCAGTTTATCGAGTCAGGGCACAGATACGCAGTATTTT; CDR3 protein: CASSLSSQGTDTQYF; CDR3 length: 15; J gene: TRBJ2-3; V gene: TRBV27; clone size: few; D gene: -
CDR3 DNA: TGTGCCAGCATCCCTGGATGGGGGCAGGACAAAAACATTCAGTACTTC; CDR3 protein: CASIPGWGQDKNIQYF; CDR3 length: 16; J gene: TRBJ2-4; V gene: TRBV6-6; clone size: few; D gene: -
CDR3 DNA: TGCAGTGCTAGAGAACTTTCACCCAGCTCTGGGGCCAACGTCCTGACTTTC; CDR3 protein: CSARELSPSSGANVLTF; CDR3 length: 17; J gene: TRBJ2-6; V gene: TRBV20-1; clone size: -; D gene: -
CDR3 DNA: TGTGCCAGCAGCTTAAACAGGGACGAGCAGTACTTC; CDR3 protein: CASSLNRDEQYF; CDR3 length: 12; J gene: TRBJ2-7; V gene: TRBV7-3; clone size: few; D gene: -
CDR3 DNA: TGTGCCAGTAGCCACGCCCTTAACAGGATTAATTATAGCAATCAGCCCCAGCATTTT; CDR3 protein: CASSHALNRINYSNQPQHF; CDR3 length: 19; J gene: TRBJ1-5; V gene: TRBV19; clone size: few; D gene: -
CDR3 DNA: TGTGCCACCAGTGGCCCCGGGACAGACAATGAGCAGTTCTTC; CDR3 protein: CATSGPGTDNEQFF; CDR3 length: 14; J gene: TRBJ2-1; V gene: TRBV24-1; clone size: -; D gene: TRBD1
CDR3 DNA: TGTGCCAGCAAGTCCGAAAATAATTCACCCCTCCACTTT; CDR3 protein: CASKSENNSPLHF; CDR3 length: 13; J gene: TRBJ1-6; V gene: TRBV10-3; clone size: few; D gene: -
CDR3 DNA: TGTGCCAGCAGTCTTAGACAGGAGACTAGCGGGGCGAACACCGGGGAGCTGTTTTTT; CDR3 protein: CASSLRQETSGANTGELFF; CDR3 length: 19; J gene: TRBJ2-2; V gene: TRBV28; clone size: few; D gene: TRBD2
CDR3 DNA: TGTGCTAGTGGTTTGGGGAATCAGCCCCAGCATTTT; CDR3 protein: CASGLGNQPQHF; CDR3 length: 12; J gene: TRBJ1-5; V gene: TRBV12-5; clone size: few; D gene: -
CDR3 DNA: TGTGCCAGCAGCTACACAGAATTAGCGGGGGGCAACAATGAGCAGTTCTTC; CDR3 protein: CASSYTELAGGNNEQFF; CDR3 length: 17; J gene: TRBJ2-1; V gene: TRBV6-6; clone size: few; D gene: TRBD2
CDR3 DNA: TGTGCCAGCAGCTTAAGGCGTGGACAGGGGCCCGGCTCCTACAATGAGCAGTTCTTC; CDR3 protein: CASSLRRGQGPGSYNEQFF; CDR3 length: 19; J gene: TRBJ2-1; V gene: TRBV7-8; clone size: many; D gene: TRBD1
CDR3 DNA: TGTGCCAGCAGGGACAGCGGATCGAACACCGGGGAGCTGTTTTTT; CDR3 protein: CASRDSGSNTGELFF; CDR3 length: 15; J gene: TRBJ2-2; V gene: TRBV7-8; clone size: few; D gene: -
CDR3 DNA: TGTGCCAGCAGCCAAGATAGGAGCGGGGGATTGAAGACAGATACGCAGTATTTT; CDR3 protein: CASSQDRSGGLKTDTQYF; CDR3 length: 18; J gene: TRBJ2-3; V gene: TRBV4-1; clone size: few; D gene: TRBD2
CDR3 DNA: TGCGCCAGCAGCCAAGAGAACGCAGATACGCAGTATTTT; CDR3 protein: CASSQENADTQYF; CDR3 length: 13; J gene: TRBJ2-3; V gene: TRBV4-1; clone size: -; D gene: -
CDR3 DNA: TGTGCCAGCAGCTTAGGTCCGGACGGGACCTACGAGCAGTACTTC; CDR3 protein: CASSLGPDGTYEQYF; CDR3 length: 15; J gene: TRBJ2-7; V gene: TRBV11-2; clone size: -; D gene: -
CDR3 DNA: TGTGCCAGCAGCCCTTATGGGGGCGGGAGCACAGATACGCAGTATTTT; CDR3 protein: CASSPYGGGSTDTQYF; CDR3 length: 16; J gene: TRBJ2-3; V gene: TRBV7-8; clone size: few; D gene: -
CDR3 DNA: TGTGCTAGTGGGCCCACAGCGAACACCGGGGAGCTGTTTTTT; CDR3 protein: CASGPTANTGELFF; CDR3 length: 14; J gene: TRBJ2-2; V gene: TRBV12-5; clone size: -; D gene: -
CDR3 DNA: TGTGCCAGCAGCCCCCCTGTCCGAGCAACTAATGAAAAACTGTTTTTT; CDR3 protein: CASSPPVRATNEKLFF; CDR3 length: 16; J gene: TRBJ1-4; V gene: TRBV14; clone size: -; D gene: -
CDR3 DNA: TGTGCTAGTGGTTTGGACCTACAGGGGGCAGATACGCAGTATTTT; CDR3 protein: CASGLDLQGADTQYF; CDR3 length: 15; J gene: TRBJ2-3; V gene: TRBV12-5; clone size: few; D gene: TRBD1
CDR3 DNA: TGTGCCAGCAGCGTAGAGGGGGCCGGGAATGAGCAGTTCTTC; CDR3 protein: CASSVEGAGNEQFF; CDR3 length: 14; J gene: TRBJ2-1; V gene: TRBV9; clone size: -; D gene: TRBD1
CDR3 DNA: TGCGCCAGCAGCCAAGGGACTTTTCCTAACTATGGCTACACCTTC; CDR3 protein: CASSQGTFPNYGYTF; CDR3 length: 15; J gene: TRBJ1-2; V gene: TRBV4-1; clone size: few; D gene: -
CDR3 DNA: TGTGCCTCCGGACAGGGGGTTTTTGGGTCTAGCACAGATACGCAGTATTTT; CDR3 protein: CASGQGVFGSSTDTQYF; CDR3 length: 17; J gene: TRBJ2-3; V gene: TRBV6-6; clone size: few; D gene: TRBD1
CDR3 DNA: TGTGCCAGCAGCTTAATTCAGGGGGCGAGGAGAGGCTACACCTTC; CDR3 protein: CASSLIQGARRGYTF; CDR3 length: 15; J gene: TRBJ1-2; V gene: TRBV7-3; clone size: -; D gene: TRBD1
CDR3 DNA: TGTGCCAGCAGCTCTGGGACGCATCAGCCCCAGCATTTT; CDR3 protein: CASSSGTHQPQHF; CDR3 length: 13; J gene: TRBJ1-5; V gene: TRBV7-8; clone size: -; D gene: -
CDR3 DNA: TGTGCCAGTAGTATAGGGCCGGGACAGGGGGACAATGAGCAGTTCTTC; CDR3 protein: CASSIGPGQGDNEQFF; CDR3 length: 16; J gene: TRBJ2-1; V gene: TRBV19; clone size: few; D gene: TRBD1
CDR3 DNA: TGTGCCAGCAGGTTGGGATCAGACCAAGGGGAGCTGTTTTTT; CDR3 protein: CASRLGSDQGELFF; CDR3 length: 14; J gene: TRBJ2-2; V gene: TRBV11-2; clone size: -; D gene: -
CDR3 DNA: TGCGCCAGCAGCCGGCTGGGGCAGGGCAGAGGGTATGGCTACACCTTC; CDR3 protein: CASSRLGQGRGYGYTF; CDR3 length: 16; J gene: TRBJ1-2; V gene: TRBV5-1; clone size: -; D gene: -
CDR3 DNA: TGTGCCAGCAGCTTAACGTACGAGACGTACTTC; CDR3 protein: CASSLTYETYF; CDR3 length: 11; J gene: TRBJ2-7; V gene: TRBV7-8; clone size: -; D gene: -
CDR3 DNA: TGTGCCAGCAGTGAAGATAGGGCTAGCGGCACCTACGAGCAGTACTTC; CDR3 protein: CASSEDRASGTYEQYF; CDR3 length: 16; J gene: TRBJ2-7; V gene: TRBV6-1; clone size: few; D gene: TRBD2
CDR3 DNA: TGTGCCAGCAGCTTAGAACTAGCGGGAGGAGAGAACACCGGGGAGCTGTTTTTT; CDR3 protein: CASSLELAGGENTGELFF; CDR3 length: 18; J gene: TRBJ2-2; V gene: TRBV7-8; clone size: few; D gene: TRBD2
CDR3 DNA: TGTGCCAGCAGCTTACCGGCGGGAGCGGCGAACACCGGGGAGCTGTTTTTT; CDR3 protein: CASSLPAGAANTGELFF; CDR3 length: 17; J gene: TRBJ2-2; V gene: TRBV7-9; clone size: -; D gene: TRBD2
CDR3 DNA: TGTGCCAGCAGCTCGGACGGCAGGGCCCAGTACTTC; CDR3 protein: CASSSDGRAQYF; CDR3 length: 12; J gene: TRBJ2-5; V gene: TRBV7-8; clone size: few; D gene: -
CDR3 DNA: TGTGCCAGCAGTTACAGGAAGCGGGCCTCCCACTACGAGCAGTACTTC; CDR3 protein: CASSYRKRASHYEQYF; CDR3 length: 16; J gene: TRBJ2-7; V gene: TRBV6-6; clone size: many; D gene: -
CDR3 DNA: TGTGCCAGCAGCATTCGACAGGGGGCGCGTGTCGGGAGTAGCACCGGGGAGCTGTTTTTT; CDR3 protein: CASSIRQGARVGSSTGELFF; CDR3 length: 20; J gene: TRBJ2-2; V gene: TRBV7-4; clone size: -; D gene: TRBD1
CDR3 DNA: TGTGCCAGCAGTTTACACAGGGGTAGTGAAAAACTGTTTTTT; CDR3 protein: CASSLHRGSEKLFF; CDR3 length: 14; J gene: TRBJ1-4; V gene: TRBV27; clone size: few; D gene: TRBD1
CDR3 DNA: TGTGCCAGCAGCTTATCCCCCGGGGGAGGCTACGAGCAGTACTTC; CDR3 protein: CASSLSPGGGYEQYF; CDR3 length: 15; J gene: TRBJ2-7; V gene: TRBV7-6; clone size: -; D gene: -
CDR3 DNA: TGTGCCAGCAGCTTAGGACTTCAAAACTCCTACGAGCAGTACTTC; CDR3 protein: CASSLGLQNSYEQYF; CDR3 length: 15; J gene: TRBJ2-7; V gene: TRBV11-2; clone size: -; D gene: -
CDR3 DNA: TGTGCCAGCAGCCGCGGGGGACAGAATAATTCACCCCTCCACTTT; CDR3 protein: CASSRGGQNNSPLHF; CDR3 length: 15; J gene: TRBJ1-6; V gene: TRBV3-1; clone size: -; D gene: TRBD1
CDR3 DNA: TGTGCCAGCAGCTTAAAGAGGACCGGGGAGCTGTTTTTT; CDR3 protein: CASSLKRTGELFF; CDR3 length: 13; J gene: TRBJ2-2; V gene: TRBV7-8; clone size: once; D gene: -
CDR3 DNA: TGTGCCAGCGGCTCACAGGGGGTCGCTTTCTTT; CDR3 protein: CASGSQGVAFF; CDR3 length: 11; J gene: TRBJ1-1; V gene: TRBV7-2; clone size: -; D gene: TRBD1
CDR3 DNA: TGTGCCAGCAGCTTACCCCAGAGGTTAGACTATGGCTACACCTTC; CDR3 protein: CASSLPQRLDYGYTF; CDR3 length: 15; J gene: TRBJ1-2; V gene: TRBV7-4; clone size: -; D gene: -
CDR3 DNA: TGTGCCAGCAGTTCCCGTCGAGCGGGGGCCCAAGAGACCCAGTACTTC; CDR3 protein: CASSSRRAGAQETQYF; CDR3 length: 16; J gene: TRBJ2-5; V gene: TRBV27; clone size: few; D gene: TRBD2
CDR3 DNA: TGCGCCAGCAGCCTGGACGGAATCGAGCAGTACTTC; CDR3 protein: CASSLDGIEQYF; CDR3 length: 12; J gene: TRBJ2-7; V gene: TRBV5-1; clone size: -; D gene: -
CDR3 DNA: TGTGCCAGCAGCTCCGTGGAATCCCAAATTTCGGCCCTCCACTTT; CDR3 protein: CASSSVESQISALHF; CDR3 length: 15; J gene: TRBJ1-6; V gene: TRBV13; clone size: -; D gene: -
CDR3 DNA: TGTGCCAGCAGCTTTTATAACAGGGACACCTACGAGCAGTACTTC; CDR3 protein: CASSFYNRDTYEQYF; CDR3 length: 15; J gene: TRBJ2-7; V gene: TRBV7-9; clone size: -; D gene: -
CDR3 DNA: TGCGCCAGCAGCCAAGATAAGAGGGGTTCACCCCTCCACTTT; CDR3 protein: CASSQDKRGSPLHF; CDR3 length: 14; J gene: TRBJ1-6; V gene: TRBV4-1; clone size: -; D gene: -
CDR3 DNA: TGTGCCAGCAGCGTAGGTGGGGGGCAGGGTCGGGAGACCCAGTACTTC; CDR3 protein: CASSVGGGQGRETQYF; CDR3 length: 16; J gene: TRBJ2-5; V gene: TRBV9; clone size: -; D gene: -
CDR3 DNA: TGTGCCAGCAGGCGGGCCTTTTCACCCCTCCACTTT; CDR3 protein: CASRRAFSPLHF; CDR3 length: 12; J gene: TRBJ1-6; V gene: TRBV6-1; clone size: many; D gene: -
CDR3 DNA: TGTGCCAGCAGTTATAGGGGGTTGGACACTGAAGCTTTCTTT; CDR3 protein: CASSYRGLDTEAFF; CDR3 length: 14; J gene: TRBJ1-1; V gene: TRBV27; clone size: once; D gene: -
CDR3 DNA: TGTGCCAGCAGCTTAACGGGGGGTGAGCAGTTCTTC; CDR3 protein: CASSLTGGEQFF; CDR3 length: 12; J gene: TRBJ2-1; V gene: TRBV7-2; clone size: -; D gene: TRBD2
CDR3 DNA: TGCAGTGCCCTGTACCGTACTAGCGGGAGGGCCAGTTTGGGGGCAAATGAGCAGTTCTTC; CDR3 protein: CSALYRTSGRASLGANEQFF; CDR3 length: 20; J gene: TRBJ2-1; V gene: TRBV20-1; clone size: -; D gene: TRBD2
CDR3 DNA: TGTGCCAGTAGTGGCTCGGGGGCCCTCTCCTACAATGAGCAGTTCTTC; CDR3 protein: CASSGSGALSYNEQFF; CDR3 length: 16; J gene: TRBJ2-1; V gene: TRBV19; clone size: -; D gene: -
CDR3 DNA: TGTGCCAGCAGTGACACCGACAGGGGTGAGCAGTTCTTC; CDR3 protein: CASSDTDRGEQFF; CDR3 length: 13; J gene: TRBJ2-1; V gene: TRBV6-4; clone size: -; D gene: TRBD1
CDR3 DNA: TGTGCCAGCAGTTACAACTCAGGGGAAGAGGATGGCTACACCTTC; CDR3 protein: CASSYNSGEEDGYTF; CDR3 length: 15; J gene: TRBJ1-2; V gene: TRBV6-8; clone size: -; D gene: -
CDR3 DNA: TGTGCCAGCAGTTACCCGTTAGGTCCGATTAATGAAAAACTGTTTTTT; CDR3 protein: CASSYPLGPINEKLFF; CDR3 length: 16; J gene: TRBJ1-4; V gene: TRBV6-6; clone size: few; D gene: -